A single T cell receptor (beta chain) is shown here with its context. Its antigen is not known. The data stem from a study of graft-versus-host responses after intestinal transplantation. CDR3 size: 11 residues. In germline, CDR1 is GTSNPN, CDR2 SVGIG (reference sequence). The study, taken as a whole, reports: Early post-transplant HvG declines were associated with peak circulating GvH clone levels.

TCRdb keeps only in-frame clones here, not all; method: immunoSEQ multiplex PCR. The table shows 41,000 or so clones, with 85% to 95% occurring only once. The chain links TRBV30 to TRBJ2-5; D remains unclear. The J call may be mistaken, given a closer DNA end match to TRBJ2-7. This receptor was obtained from a human donor who was the organ donor for an intestinal transplant. Sequenced material: unstimulated CD8+ T cells sorted from spleen or lymph node cells, taken before transplant. Here the CDR3 DNA reads TGTGCCTTCCCCACCAACCACGAGCAGTACTTC. Encoded protein: CAFPTNHEQYF.